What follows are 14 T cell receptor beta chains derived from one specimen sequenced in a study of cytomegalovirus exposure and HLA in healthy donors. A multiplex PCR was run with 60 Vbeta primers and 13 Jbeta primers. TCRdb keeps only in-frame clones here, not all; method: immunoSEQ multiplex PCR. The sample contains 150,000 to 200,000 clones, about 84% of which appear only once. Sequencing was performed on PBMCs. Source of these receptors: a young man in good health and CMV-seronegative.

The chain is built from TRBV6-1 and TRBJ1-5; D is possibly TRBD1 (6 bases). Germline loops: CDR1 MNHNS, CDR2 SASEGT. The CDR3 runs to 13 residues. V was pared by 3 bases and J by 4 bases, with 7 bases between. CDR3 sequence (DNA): TGTGCCAGCAGTGAGGGGGCTAATCAGCCCCAGCATTTT. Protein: CASSEGANQPQHF.

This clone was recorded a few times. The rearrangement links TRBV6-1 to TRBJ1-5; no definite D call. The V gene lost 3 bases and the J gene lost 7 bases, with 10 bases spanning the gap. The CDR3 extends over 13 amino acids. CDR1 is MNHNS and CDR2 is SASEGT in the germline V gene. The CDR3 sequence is CASSERERQPQHF. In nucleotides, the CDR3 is TGTGCCAGCAGTGAGAGGGAACGCCAGCCCCAGCATTTT.

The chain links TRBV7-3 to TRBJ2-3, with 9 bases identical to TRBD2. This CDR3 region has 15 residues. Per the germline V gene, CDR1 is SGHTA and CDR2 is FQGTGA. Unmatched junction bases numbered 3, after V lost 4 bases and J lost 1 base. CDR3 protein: CASSSQREGTDTQYF. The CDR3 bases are TGTGCCAGCAGCTCTCAGCGGGAGGGCACAGATACGCAGTATTTT.

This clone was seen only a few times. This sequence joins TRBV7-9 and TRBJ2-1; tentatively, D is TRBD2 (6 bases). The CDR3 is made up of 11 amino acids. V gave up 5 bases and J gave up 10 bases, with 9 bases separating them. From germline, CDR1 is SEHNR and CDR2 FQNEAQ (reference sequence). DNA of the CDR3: TGTGCCAGCAGCACTCTAGCGGAGCAGTTCTTC. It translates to CASSTLAEQFF.

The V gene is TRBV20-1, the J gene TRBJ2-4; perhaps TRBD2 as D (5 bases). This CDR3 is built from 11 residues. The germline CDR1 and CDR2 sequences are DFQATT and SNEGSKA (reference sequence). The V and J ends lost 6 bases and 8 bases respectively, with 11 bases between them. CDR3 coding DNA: TGCAGTGCCGGATTCGGGGACATTCAGTACTTC. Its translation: CSAGFGDIQYF.

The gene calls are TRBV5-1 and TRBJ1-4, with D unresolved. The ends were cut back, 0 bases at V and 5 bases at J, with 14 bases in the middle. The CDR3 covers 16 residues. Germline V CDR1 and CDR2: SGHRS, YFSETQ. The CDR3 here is CASSLDHRKPNEKLFF. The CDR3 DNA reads TGCGCCAGCAGCTTGGACCACCGAAAGCCCAATGAAAAACTGTTTTTT.

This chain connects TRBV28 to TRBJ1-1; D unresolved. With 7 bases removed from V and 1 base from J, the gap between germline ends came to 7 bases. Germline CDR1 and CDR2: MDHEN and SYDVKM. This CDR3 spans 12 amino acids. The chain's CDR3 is CASKEGNTEAFF. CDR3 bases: TGTGCCAGCAAGGAGGGGAACACTGAAGCTTTCTTT. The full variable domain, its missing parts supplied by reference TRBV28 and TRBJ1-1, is DVKVTQSSRYLVKRTGEKVFLECVQDMDHENMFWYRQDPGLGLRLIYFSYDVKMKEKGDIPEGYSVSREKKERFSLILESASTNQTSMYLCASKEGNTEAFFGQGTRLTVV.

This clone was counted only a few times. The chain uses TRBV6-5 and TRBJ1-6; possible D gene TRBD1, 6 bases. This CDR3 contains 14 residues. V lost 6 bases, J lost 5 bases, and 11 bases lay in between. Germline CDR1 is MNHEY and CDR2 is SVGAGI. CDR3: CASSRQAHNSPLHF. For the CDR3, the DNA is TGTGCCAGCAGCCGACAGGCCCATAATTCACCCCTCCACTTT.

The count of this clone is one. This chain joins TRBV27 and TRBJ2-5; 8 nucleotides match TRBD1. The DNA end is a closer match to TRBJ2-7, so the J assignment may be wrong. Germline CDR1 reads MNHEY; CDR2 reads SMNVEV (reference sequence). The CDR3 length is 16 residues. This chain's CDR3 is CASSFPDRVGIYEQYF. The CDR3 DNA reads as TGTGCCAGCAGTTTCCCGGACAGGGTGGGAATCTACGAGCAGTACTTC.

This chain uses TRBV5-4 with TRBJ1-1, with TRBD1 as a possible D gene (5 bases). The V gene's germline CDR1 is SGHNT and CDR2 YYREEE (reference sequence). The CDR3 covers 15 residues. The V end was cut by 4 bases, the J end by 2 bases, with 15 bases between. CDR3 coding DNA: TGTGCCAGCAGCCTACCCTCGGGACTTAACACTGAAGCTTTCTTT. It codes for CASSLPSGLNTEAFF.

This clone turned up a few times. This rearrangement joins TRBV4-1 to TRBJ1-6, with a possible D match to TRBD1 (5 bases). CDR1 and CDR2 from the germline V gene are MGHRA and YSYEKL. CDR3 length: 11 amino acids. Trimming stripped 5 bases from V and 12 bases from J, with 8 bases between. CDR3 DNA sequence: TGCGCCAGCAGCTACGGGGGACCCCTCCACTTT. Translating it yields CASSYGGPLHF.

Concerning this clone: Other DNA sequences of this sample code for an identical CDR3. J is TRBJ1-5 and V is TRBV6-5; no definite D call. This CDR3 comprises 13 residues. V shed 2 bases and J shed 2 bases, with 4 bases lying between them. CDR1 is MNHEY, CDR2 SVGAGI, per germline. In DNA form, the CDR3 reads TGTGCCAGCAGTTACGCAGGCAATCAGCCCCAGCATTTT. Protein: CASSYAGNQPQHF.

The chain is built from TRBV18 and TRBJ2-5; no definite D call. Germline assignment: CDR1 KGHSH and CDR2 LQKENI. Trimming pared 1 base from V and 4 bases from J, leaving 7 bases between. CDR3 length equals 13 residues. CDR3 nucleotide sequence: TGTGCCAGCTCACCACGGGCCGGAGAGACCCAGTACTTC. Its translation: CASSPRAGETQYF.

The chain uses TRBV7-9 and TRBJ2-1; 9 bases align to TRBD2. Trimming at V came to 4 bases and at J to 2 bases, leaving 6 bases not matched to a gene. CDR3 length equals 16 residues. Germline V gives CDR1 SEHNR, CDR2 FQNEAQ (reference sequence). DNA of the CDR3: TGTGCCAGCAGCTCCTGGACTAGCGATCCCTACAATGAGCAGTTCTTC. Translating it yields CASSSWTSDPYNEQFF.